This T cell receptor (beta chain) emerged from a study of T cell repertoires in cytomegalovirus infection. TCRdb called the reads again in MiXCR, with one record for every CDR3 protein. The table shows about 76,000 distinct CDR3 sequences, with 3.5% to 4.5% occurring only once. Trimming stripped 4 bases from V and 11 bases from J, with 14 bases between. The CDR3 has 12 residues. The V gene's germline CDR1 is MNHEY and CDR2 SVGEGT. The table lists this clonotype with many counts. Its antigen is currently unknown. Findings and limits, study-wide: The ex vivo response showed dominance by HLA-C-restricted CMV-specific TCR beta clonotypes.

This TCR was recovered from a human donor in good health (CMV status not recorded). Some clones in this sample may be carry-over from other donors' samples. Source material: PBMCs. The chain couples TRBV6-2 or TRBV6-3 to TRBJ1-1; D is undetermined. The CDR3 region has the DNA TGTGCCAGCAGTTTTCGGGGATCGGAGGCTTTCTTT. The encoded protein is CASSFRGSEAFF.